This TCR beta chain was documented in a study of beta chain features in type 1 diabetes. Turning to the study itself: What patients shared with healthy donors was a similar profile of age, gender and cell yields. Examined across all samples were roughly 100 million sorted cells.

CDR3 length: 18 amino acids. Germline lookup yields CDR1 SGHRS and CDR2 YFSETQ. Unmatched junction bases numbered 4, after V lost 0 bases and J lost 0 bases. In the case of this clone: Antigen unknown.

Purity of each sorted population was above 98%. The investigators reverse transcribed all of the isolated RNA, so they sequenced expressed TCRB transcripts. Clones were read by immunoSEQ multiplex PCR, and TCRdb kept only the in-frame ones, dropping some. Of hundreds of thousands of clones listed, roughly an eighth are singletons. Notes on the study in general: Type 1 diabetes patients showed a moderate but significant shortening of TCRB CDR3s in all four CD4+ subsets. A greater similarity of naive, central memory and Treg TCRB repertoires was seen among patients than among healthy donors.

Sequencing was done on a sample of naive CD4+ T cells from blood. The rearrangement uses TRBV5-1 and TRBJ2-3, with TRBD2 identical over 13 bases. The clonotype comes from a man between 18 and 35 years old with type 1 diabetes. CDR3 DNA sequence: TGCGCCAGCAGCTTGGCACTAGCGGGAGGGGTAAGCACAGATACGCAGTATTTT. It specifies CASSLALAGGVSTDTQYF. The entire variable domain, with the rest obtained from reference TRBV5-1 and TRBJ2-3, is as follows: KAGVTQTPRYLIKTRGQQVTLSCSPISGHRSVSWYQQTPGQGLQFLFEYFSETQRNKGNFPGRFSGRQFSNSRSEMNVSTLELGDSALYLCASSLALAGGVSTDTQYFGPGTRLTVL.